The clone carrying this T cell receptor beta chain was counted between two and nine times. Its specificity is not known. TCRdb's copy holds only in-frame clones and misses some; the assay was immunoSEQ multiplex PCR. The sample holds 100,000 to 150,000 clones, 80% to 90% seen once. This entry is derived from a study of T cell responses to AZD1222 COVID-19 vaccine. Study-wide results and caveats: The number of AZD1222 recipients seropositive at baseline was only 6 or 7. Repertoire sampling occurred only after the peak T cell response. The donors showed a predominance of white British ancestry and of females, with possible underestimation of clonal diversity.

J gave up 2 bases and V 6 bases, and 9 bases lay outside the gene matches. The CDR3 sequence is 15 residues long. Germline CDR1 and CDR2: MNHEY and SVGEGT. V and J are TRBV6-2 or TRBV6-3 and TRBJ2-7; TRBD2 aligns across 8 bases. The sample in question was peripheral blood, obtained on day 0 of AZD1222 vaccination. This TCR was sampled from an adult in good health. CDR3 amino acids: CASSRGGGNTYEQYF. In DNA, the CDR3 is TGTGCCAGCAGCCGAGGCGGGGGGAATACCTACGAGCAGTACTTC.